These 24 T cell receptor beta chains originate from one sample sequenced in a study of cytomegalovirus exposure and HLA in healthy donors. The PCR contained 60 Vbeta and 13 Jbeta primers. Assay used: immunoSEQ multiplex PCR; TCRdb lists only in-frame clones, some missing. The table records 120,000 or so clones, 60% to 85% of them present only once. The specimen was PBMCs. The receptors were sampled from a man under 40 in good health and CMV-seronegative.

The chain has TRBV9 and TRBJ1-3, with D unclear. Germline CDR1 and CDR2: SGDLS and YYNGEE. The length of the CDR3 is 15 residues. Trimming cost V 0 bases and J 8 bases, with 15 bases left between them. CDR3 nucleotide sequence: TGTGCCAGCAGCGTAGGTCCTGGATGGGAGTACACCATATATTTT. This encodes CASSVGPGWEYTIYF.

The chain is built from TRBV30 and TRBJ2-5, with unresolved D. This CDR3 is built from 13 residues. Germline V CDR1 and CDR2: GTSNPN, SVGIG (reference sequence). DNA of the CDR3: TGTGTCTGCGCCCCAGCGAACCAAGAGACCCAGTACTTC. Its protein is CVCAPANQETQYF.

The chain is built from TRBV30 and TRBJ1-1; 8 nucleotides align to TRBD1. This CDR3 is 15 amino acids long. The germline CDR1 and CDR2 sequences are GTSNPN and SVGIG (reference sequence). The junction had 9 bases not matched to a gene; V was cut back by 0 bases and J by 6 bases. CDR3 bases: TGTGCCTGGAGTGTACAATGGACAGGGACCCCTGAAGCTTTCTTT. This gives the protein CAWSVQWTGTPEAFF.

The V and J genes are TRBV30 and TRBJ2-7; D perhaps matches TRBD1 (6 bases). There are 14 residues in the CDR3. Trimming cost V 3 bases and J 6 bases, with 18 bases left between them. Per the germline V gene, CDR1 is GTSNPN and CDR2 is SVGIG (reference sequence). CDR3 nucleotides: TGTGCCTGGAGGGGAAGACAGGCCTGGGTCGAGCAGTACTTC. This sequence encodes CAWRGRQAWVEQYF.

The genes are TRBV11-1 and TRBJ2-7; 8 bases are shared with TRBD1. The V gene end was trimmed by 3 bases and the J gene end by 3 bases; junction bases not matched to a gene: 10. CDR3 size: 16 residues. Germline V CDR1 and CDR2: SGHAT, FQDESV (reference sequence). CDR3 DNA sequence: TGTGCCAGCAGCTTTGAAAGGACAGGGTCAGGCTACGAGCAGTACTTC. Encoded protein: CASSFERTGSGYEQYF. The full variable domain, its missing parts supplied by reference TRBV11-1 and TRBJ2-7, is EAEVAQSPRYKITEKSQAVAFWCDPISGHATLYWYRQILGQGPELLVQFQDESVVDDSQLPKDRFSAERLKGVDSTLKIQPAELGDSAMYLCASSFERTGSGYEQYFGPGTRLTVT.

This chain links TRBV27 with TRBJ2-6, with D maybe TRBD2 (5 bases). Trimming left V 5 bases short and J 0 bases short, with 8 bases between. Germline lookup yields CDR1 MNHEY and CDR2 SMNVEV (reference sequence). The CDR3 has 15 residues. The CDR3 DNA follows: TGTGCCAGCAGTCGGACTCTCTCTGGGGCCAACGTCCTGACTTTC. Amino acids: CASSRTLSGANVLTF. Using reference TRBV27 and TRBJ2-6 for the parts outside the CDR3, the full variable domain is EAQVTQNPRYLITVTGKKLTVTCSQNMNHEYMSWYRQDPGLGLRQIYYSMNVEVTDKGDVPEGYKVSRKEKRNFPLILESPSPNQTSLYFCASSRTLSGANVLTFGAGSRLTVL.

The chain combines TRBV4-3 with TRBJ2-3, with 10 bases that match TRBD2. CDR1 LGHNA and CDR2 YSLEER come from the germline V gene. The CDR3 is 21 residues long. Losses at the gene ends were 4 bases for V and 2 bases for J; bases not matched to a gene: 21. The CDR3 region has the DNA TGCGCCAGCAGCCGCGGGGACAGTGGAGTAGCGGGGGGCCCGGCCACAGATACGCAGTATTTT. Amino acids: CASSRGDSGVAGGPATDTQYF.

V and J are TRBV5-1 and TRBJ2-2, with TRBD2 as a possible D gene (7 bases). V lost 4 bases, J lost 6 bases, and 22 bases lay in between. The germline gives CDR1 SGHRS, CDR2 YFSETQ. The CDR3 runs 17 residues. The CDR3 region has the DNA TGCGCCAGCAGCCTCACGACCGGGGGGCGGTCGTCCGGGGAGCTGTTTTTT. This sequence encodes CASSLTTGGRSSGELFF.

The V and J genes are TRBV9 and TRBJ1-2, with TRBD1 identical over 7 bases. The CDR3 has 13 amino acids. V was pared by 0 bases and J by 8 bases, with 4 bases of the junction left unmatched. Germline CDR1 is SGDLS and CDR2 is YYNGEE. The CDR3 spells CASSVEQGVGYTF. The DNA of the CDR3 is TGTGCCAGCAGCGTAGAGCAGGGGGTAGGCTACACCTTC.

The chain links TRBV9 to TRBJ2-2, with D possibly being TRBD2 (7 bases). CDR1 and CDR2 (germline): SGDLS, YYNGEE. CDR3 length: 16 amino acids. V lost 0 bases and J lost 6, with 15 bases in between. The CDR3 loop is CASSVVGGARAGELFF. CDR3 coding DNA: TGTGCCAGCAGCGTAGTAGGGGGGGCGCGAGCCGGGGAGCTGTTTTTT.

DNA of the CDR3: TGTGCCAGCAGCACCGGGACAGGGTTGACCACTGAAGCTTTCTTT. This codes for CASSTGTGLTTEAFF. The V call is TRBV6-6, the J call TRBJ1-1; the match to TRBD1 covers 9 bases. This CDR3 spans 15 amino acids. V gave up 6 bases and J gave up 4 bases; unmatched junction bases: 9. Germline CDR1 MNHNY, CDR2 SVGAGI (reference sequence).

This sequence joins TRBV7-9 and TRBJ2-3; 8 nucleotides match TRBD2. Germline V gives CDR1 SEHNR, CDR2 FQNEAQ (reference sequence). This CDR3 spans 15 amino acids. The J segment lost 5 bases and the V segment lost 1 base, leaving 5 bases of the junction unmatched. The CDR3 sequence is CASSLDGGALDTQYF. DNA for the CDR3: TGTGCCAGCAGCTTAGACGGGGGGGCCTTAGATACGCAGTATTTT.

The chain employs TRBV4-1 and TRBJ2-7, with 9 bases matching TRBD1. The V gene end was trimmed by 0 bases and the J gene end by 2 bases; junction bases not matched to a gene: 5. In germline, CDR1 is MGHRA, CDR2 YSYEKL. There are 16 residues in the CDR3. Here the CDR3 DNA reads TGCGCCAGCAGCCAAGATGAGGGACAGGGCACCTACGAGCAGTACTTC. This translates into CASSQDEGQGTYEQYF.

The rearrangement links TRBV2 to TRBJ2-7, with 10 bases fitting TRBD1. Germline CDR1 is SNHLY and CDR2 is FYNNEI. CDR3 length: 14 amino acids. The J segment lost 5 bases and the V segment lost 5 bases, leaving 6 bases of the junction unmatched. This CDR3 is CASSRQGADNEQYF. CDR3 DNA: TGTGCCAGCAGTAGACAGGGGGCAGATAACGAGCAGTACTTC. The whole variable domain, filled in from reference TRBV2 and TRBJ2-7, reads EPEVTQTPSHQVTQMGQEVILRCVPISNHLYFYWYRQILGQKVEFLVSFYNNEISEKSEIFDDQFSVERPDGSNFTLKIRSTKLEDSAMYFCASSRQGADNEQYFGPGTRLTVT.

V usage is TRBV27 and J usage is TRBJ1-1; tentatively, D is TRBD1 (6 bases). V dropped 0 bases and J dropped 3 bases, with 17 bases sitting between them. CDR1 and CDR2 (germline): MNHEY, SMNVEV (reference sequence). The CDR3 is made up of 17 amino acids. CDR3 sequence: CASSLSGRWGLDTEAFF. CDR3 coding DNA: TGTGCCAGCAGTTTATCGGGGAGATGGGGGCTGGACACTGAAGCTTTCTTT.

This chain links TRBV5-1 with TRBJ2-3; 12 positions match TRBD2. J was trimmed by 3 bases and V by 4 bases; bases with no gene match: 3. CDR1 SGHRS and CDR2 YFSETQ come from the germline V gene. The CDR3 covers 15 residues. The CDR3 region is CASSKGLAGTDTQYF. The DNA for the CDR3 is TGCGCCAGCAGCAAAGGACTAGCGGGGACAGATACGCAGTATTTT.

The V and J genes are TRBV6-5 and TRBJ2-1; no clear D. Germline V gives CDR1 MNHEY, CDR2 SVGAGI. V was trimmed by 1 base and J by 2 bases, leaving 3 bases between them. CDR3 length: 13 residues. CDR3 sequence: CASSYFAYNEQFF. Here the CDR3 DNA reads TGTGCCAGCAGTTACTTCGCCTACAATGAGCAGTTCTTC.

The chain couples TRBV10-2 to TRBJ1-1; TRBD1 matches 8 bases. This CDR3 has 16 residues. Per germline, CDR1 WSHSY and CDR2 SAAADI. Trimming removed 3 bases from V and 3 bases from J; junction bases left unmatched: 9. The DNA of the CDR3 is TGCGCCAGCAGTGACGGACAGGGTGGACCGGACACTGAAGCTTTCTTT. It specifies CASSDGQGGPDTEAFF.

The chain uses TRBV10-1 and TRBJ2-1, with D hard to call. Germline CDR1 is WNHNN and CDR2 is SYGVQD (reference sequence). The length of the CDR3 is 13 residues. The V end lost 5 bases, the J end lost 7 bases, and 12 bases lay between the germline ends. CDR3 sequence: CASSPSRRNEQFF. CDR3 DNA sequence: TGCGCCAGCAGTCCCTCGAGGCGGAATGAGCAGTTCTTC.

J is TRBJ1-1 and V is TRBV5-6; TRBD1 matches 7 bases. Germline V gene sequence: CDR1 SGHDT, CDR2 YYEEEE. The CDR3 has 15 residues. V dropped 0 bases and J dropped 0; count of bases not matched to a gene: 2. Written as DNA, the CDR3 is TGTGCCAGCAGCTTGGGGGGACAGTTGAACACTGAAGCTTTCTTT. This gives the protein CASSLGGQLNTEAFF. Drawing the rest from reference TRBV5-6 and TRBJ1-1, the complete variable domain is DAGVTQSPTHLIKTRGQQVTLRCSPKSGHDTVSWYQQALGQGPQFIFQYYEEEERQRGNFPDRFSGHQFPNYSSELNVNALLLGDSALYLCASSLGGQLNTEAFFGQGTRLTVV.

This clone came up once. The chain has TRBV19 and TRBJ1-1; 7 bases map to TRBD1. Germline V CDR1 and CDR2: LNHDA, SQIVND (reference sequence). This CDR3 is built from 14 residues. J was trimmed by 1 base and V by 5 bases; bases with no gene match: 4. CDR3 coding DNA: TGTGCCAGTAGTGTCCGGACAGGGAACACTGAAGCTTTCTTT. It codes for CASSVRTGNTEAFF.

V usage is TRBV6-5 and J usage is TRBJ2-7; the D gene is possibly TRBD2 (6 bases). The CDR3 totals 13 residues. Germline lookup yields CDR1 MNHEY and CDR2 SVGAGI. V lost 5 bases and J 7 bases, leaving 15 bases between the germline ends. The CDR3 reads CASSKGPAGEQYF. CDR3 nucleotides: TGTGCCAGCAGTAAGGGGCCTGCGGGAGAGCAGTACTTC.

J is TRBJ1-1 and V is TRBV9; the match to TRBD1 covers 7 bases. The length of the CDR3 is 14 residues. Germline V lookup: CDR1 SGDLS, CDR2 YYNGEE. V shed 5 bases, J shed 1 base, and the junction held 5 bases outside the gene matches. CDR3 sequence: CASSGRTGNTEAFF. CDR3 DNA: TGTGCCAGCAGTGGACGGACAGGGAACACTGAAGCTTTCTTT.

This clone occurred once. J is TRBJ2-2 and V is TRBV4-3; D is ambiguous. The V end was cut by 5 bases, the J end by 7 bases, with 11 bases between. The CDR3 is 13 amino acids. Germline V lookup: CDR1 LGHNA, CDR2 YSLEER. Here the CDR3 reads CASSEAARGELFF. CDR3 in DNA: TGCGCCAGCAGCGAGGCCGCACGCGGGGAGCTGTTTTTT.